This T cell receptor (beta chain) was sequenced for a study of beta chain features in type 1 diabetes. Whole-study context: Across the samples, 107,917,701 sorted cells were examined in total. Study-level results: Whatever favoring of shorter templates PCR might show would apply equally to patients and controls. In all four CD4+ subsets, TCRB CDR3 length was significantly, moderately reduced in type 1 diabetes.

This clone was observed a few times. The target antigen is unknown. Every bit of the isolated RNA underwent reverse transcription, so sequencing read expressed TCRB transcripts. Data came from immunoSEQ multiplex PCR; TCRdb stores just in-frame clones and leaves some out. The sample includes some 280,000 clones, roughly 13% seen only once; the top ten take over 0.015%. The purity of all sorted populations exceeded 95%. The V segment lost 0 bases and the J segment 3 bases; nucleotides outside the gene matches: 3. Germline CDR1 and CDR2: MNHNS and SASEGT. The CDR3 contains 15 residues. The sample taken for sequencing was naive CD4+ T cells from blood. The rearrangement joins TRBV6-1 to TRBJ2-7, with 9 bases that match TRBD1. The clonotype was recovered from a man between 25 and 39 years old with type 1 diabetes. The CDR3 nucleotides read TGTGCCAGCAGTGAAGCTGGGACAGGGTTCTACGAGCAGTACTTC. It yields the protein CASSEAGTGFYEQYF.